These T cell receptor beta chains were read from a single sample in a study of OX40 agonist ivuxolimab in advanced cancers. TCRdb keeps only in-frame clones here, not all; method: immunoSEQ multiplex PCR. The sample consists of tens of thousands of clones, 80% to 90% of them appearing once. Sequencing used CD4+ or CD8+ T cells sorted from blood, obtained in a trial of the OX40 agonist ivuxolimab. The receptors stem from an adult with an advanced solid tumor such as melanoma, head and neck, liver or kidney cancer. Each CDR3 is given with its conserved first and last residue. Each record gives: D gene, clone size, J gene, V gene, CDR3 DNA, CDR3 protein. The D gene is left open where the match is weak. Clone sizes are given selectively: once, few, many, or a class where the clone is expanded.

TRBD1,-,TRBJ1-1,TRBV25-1,TGTGCCAGCAGTGGGACAGGGAGGAACACTGAAGCTTTCTTT,CASSGTGRNTEAFF
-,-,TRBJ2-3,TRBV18,TGTGCCAGCTCACCCCCCGCGCCCACAGATACGCAGTATTTT,CASSPPAPTDTQYF
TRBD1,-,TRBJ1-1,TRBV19,TGTGCCAGTAGTCCCCGGGACAGGGGTTTCGGTGAAGCTTTCTTT,CASSPRDRGFGEAFF
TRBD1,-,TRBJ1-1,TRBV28,TGTGCCAGCAGTTCGACAGGGGGCAGCTTTGAAGCTTTCTTT,CASSSTGGSFEAFF
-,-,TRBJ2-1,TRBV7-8,TGTGCCAGCAGCTTAAAGCGGATAGCGTCCTACAATGAGCAGTTCTTC,CASSLKRIASYNEQFF
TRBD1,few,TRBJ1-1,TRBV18,TGTGCCAGCTCACAAAACACAGACAGGGGCACTGAAGCTTTCTTT,CASSQNTDRGTEAFF
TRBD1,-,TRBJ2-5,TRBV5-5,TGTGCCAGCAGCTTGGCACAGGGGGTGCAGACCCAGTACTTC,CASSLAQGVQTQYF
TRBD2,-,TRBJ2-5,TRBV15,TGTGCCACCAGCAGAGGACCAGCGGGGGACCAAGAGACCCAGTACTTC,CATSRGPAGDQETQYF
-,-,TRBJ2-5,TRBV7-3,TGTGCCAGCAGCTTAACCCCGACAGGACCGCAAGAGACCCAGTACTTC,CASSLTPTGPQETQYF
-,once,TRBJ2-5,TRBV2,TGTGCCAGCAGTGTTAGAAGACAAGAGACCCAGTACTTC,CASSVRRQETQYF
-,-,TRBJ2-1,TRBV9,TGTGCCAGCAGCCCAGGGGTGAGCTACAATGAGCAGTTCTTC,CASSPGVSYNEQFF
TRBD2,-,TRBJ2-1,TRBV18,TGTGCCAGCTCACCACCCAGCGGGGGTTACAATGAGCAGTTCTTC,CASSPPSGGYNEQFF
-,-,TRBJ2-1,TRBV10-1,TGCGCCAGCAGTGAGAGTTCCAAGAATGAGCAGTTCTTC,CASSESSKNEQFF
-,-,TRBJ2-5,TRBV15,TGTGCCACCAGCAGAGGGCGGACACCTGGTGAGGAGACCCAGTACTTC,CATSRGRTPGEETQYF
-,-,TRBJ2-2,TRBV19,TGTGCCAGTACGCAGGGGACCACCGGGGAGCTGTTTTTT,CASTQGTTGELFF
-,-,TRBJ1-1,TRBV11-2,TGTGCCAGCAGCTTAGGCAGGGTAAGAGGGACTGAAGCTTTCTTT,CASSLGRVRGTEAFF
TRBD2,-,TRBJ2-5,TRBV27,TGTGCCAGCGCCACGAGGGTAGCGGGGGGGCCGGGAGAGACCCAGTACTTC,CASATRVAGGPGETQYF
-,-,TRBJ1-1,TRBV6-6,TGTGCCAGCCGCAGGGAAGGAACTGAAGCTTTCTTT,CASRREGTEAFF
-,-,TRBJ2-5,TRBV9,TGTGCCAGCAGCGTATCAGGGTTGGTAAGGCAGACCCAGTACTTC,CASSVSGLVRQTQYF
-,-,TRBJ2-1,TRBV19,TGTGCCAGGCCGGGACGCTTATACAATGAGCAGTTCTTC,CARPGRLYNEQFF
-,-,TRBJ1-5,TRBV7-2,TGTGCCAGCAGCGGTCCAAGGGGCGCAAATCAGCCCCAGCATTTT,CASSGPRGANQPQHF
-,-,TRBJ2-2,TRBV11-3,TGTGCCAGCAGCCCGCTCACTAGTTCCACCGGGGAGCTGTTTTTT,CASSPLTSSTGELFF
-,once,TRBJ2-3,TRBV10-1,TGCGCCAGCAGTGAGTCGATCTCCGTGGATACGCAGTATTTT,CASSESISVDTQYF
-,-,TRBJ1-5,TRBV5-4,TGTGCCAGCAGCCTGGCTGGGGGTAGCAATCAGCCCCAGCATTTT,CASSLAGGSNQPQHF
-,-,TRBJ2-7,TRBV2,TGTGCCAGCAGATCGACGCATGACAAACCCTACGAGCAGTACTTC,CASRSTHDKPYEQYF
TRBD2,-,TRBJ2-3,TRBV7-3,TGTGCCAGCAGCCAAGCGGGGGTCCTCACAGATACGCAGTATTTT,CASSQAGVLTDTQYF
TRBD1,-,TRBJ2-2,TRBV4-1,TGCGCCAGCAGCTTAACAGGGGAGAGCACCGGGGAGCTGTTTTTT,CASSLTGESTGELFF
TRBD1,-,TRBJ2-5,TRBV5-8,TGTGCCAGCAGCCCAGGGACAGATCAAGAGACCCAGTACTTC,CASSPGTDQETQYF
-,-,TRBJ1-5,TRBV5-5,TGTGCCAGCAGTTCACAGGGAAATCAGCCCCAGCATTTT,CASSSQGNQPQHF
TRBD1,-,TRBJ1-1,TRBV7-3,TGTGCCAGCAGCTCCGGGACAGGCTGGGGCACTGAAGCTTTCTTT,CASSSGTGWGTEAFF
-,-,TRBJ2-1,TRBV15,TGTGCCACCAGCGTTACAGATGAGCAGTTCTTC,CATSVTDEQFF
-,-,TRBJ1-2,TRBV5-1,TGCGCCAGCGCGGTGGGAGACAGGAAGTATGGCTACACCTTC,CASAVGDRKYGYTF
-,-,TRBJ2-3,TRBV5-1,TGCGCCAGCAGCTTGGGGCCGGGGACCCACACAGATACGCAGTATTTT,CASSLGPGTHTDTQYF
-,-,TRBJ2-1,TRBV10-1,TGCGCCAGCAGTGAGTCGCAGGGCGGAGGGTTTTTAAATGAGCAGTTCTTC,CASSESQGGGFLNEQFF
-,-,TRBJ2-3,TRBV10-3,TGTGCCATCGCCCGGGCAGATACGCAGTATTTT,CAIARADTQYF
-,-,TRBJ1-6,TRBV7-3,TGTGCCAGCAGCCCCGGTGGGGGCTTAATGGGACCCCTCCACTTT,CASSPGGGLMGPLHF
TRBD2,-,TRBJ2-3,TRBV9,TGTGCCAGCAGCGCCATGCCAGCGGGGGAATACACAGATACGCAGTATTTT,CASSAMPAGEYTDTQYF
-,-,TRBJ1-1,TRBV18,TGTGCCAGCTCACCACCCCGGACTCTGAACACTGAAGCTTTCTTT,CASSPPRTLNTEAFF
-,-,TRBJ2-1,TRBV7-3,TGTGCCAGCAGCTCCGGGAGACAAGAAAAGCAGTTCTTC,CASSSGRQEKQFF
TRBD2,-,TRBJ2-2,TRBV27,TGTGCCAGCAGTACTCCGGGACTAGACCCCGGGGAGCTGTTTTTT,CASSTPGLDPGELFF
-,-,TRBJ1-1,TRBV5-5,TGTGCCAGCAGCCTAACGGGGGTTGAAGCTTTCTTT,CASSLTGVEAFF
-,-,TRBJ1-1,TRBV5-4,TGTGCCAGCAGTTTTGCATGGACGTCGAACACTGAAGCTTTCTTT,CASSFAWTSNTEAFF
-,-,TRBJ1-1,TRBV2,TGTGCCAGCAGTCTTCAGGGGCGCGACACTGAAGCTTTCTTT,CASSLQGRDTEAFF
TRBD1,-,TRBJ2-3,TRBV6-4,TGTGCCAGCAGTACAGGGGACACAGATACGCAGTATTTT,CASSTGDTDTQYF
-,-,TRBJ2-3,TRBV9,TGTGCCAGCAGCGTAGCTGGGCTATTCACAGATACGCAGTATTTT,CASSVAGLFTDTQYF
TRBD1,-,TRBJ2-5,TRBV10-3,TGTGCCATCAGCCCGGGACAGGGGATGGGGGGCGAGACCCAGTACTTC,CAISPGQGMGGETQYF
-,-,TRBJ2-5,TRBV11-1,TGTGCCAGCAGCCCCTCTAATGGGGAGACCCAGTACTTC,CASSPSNGETQYF
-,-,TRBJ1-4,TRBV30,TGTGCCTGGAGTGGGGCGGTTGCAACTAATGAAAAACTGTTTTTT,CAWSGAVATNEKLFF
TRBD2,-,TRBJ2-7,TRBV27,TGTGCCAGCAGGACTCAACTAGCGGGAGTCTACGAGCAGTACTTC,CASRTQLAGVYEQYF
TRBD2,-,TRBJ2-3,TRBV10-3,TGTGCCATCAGCGCCCCTAGCGGGAGTAGAACAGATACGCAGTATTTT,CAISAPSGSRTDTQYF
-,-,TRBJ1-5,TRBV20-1,TGCAGTGTTGACGACAGGCCGGCCCAGCATTTT,CSVDDRPAQHF
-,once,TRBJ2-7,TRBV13,TGTGCCAGCAGCTTAAGAGGGAGATCTCCCGAGCAGTACTTC,CASSLRGRSPEQYF
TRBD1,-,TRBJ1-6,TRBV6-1,TGTGCCAGCAGTGGTCGACAGGGCGAGGGATCACCCCTCCACTTT,CASSGRQGEGSPLHF
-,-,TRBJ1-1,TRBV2,TGTGCCAGCAGTCGGTTCAATACAGGGCACTCCACTGAAGCTTTCTTT,CASSRFNTGHSTEAFF
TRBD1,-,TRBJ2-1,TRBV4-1,TGCGCCAGCAGCCAAGGTGCCAGGGGGCGGTACAATGAGCAGTTCTTC,CASSQGARGRYNEQFF
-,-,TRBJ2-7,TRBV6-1,TGTGCCAGCTTCACCCCCATATCCTACGAGCAGTACTTC,CASFTPISYEQYF
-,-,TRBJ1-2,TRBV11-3,TGTGCCAGCAGCCCCCGGACAGAGTATGGCTACACCTTC,CASSPRTEYGYTF
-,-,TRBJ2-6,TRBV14,TGTGCCAGCAGCCAAGAACTGGGCGTTGGGGCCAACGTCCTGACTTTC,CASSQELGVGANVLTF
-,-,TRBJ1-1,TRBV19,TGTGCCAGTAGTATCTCCGGCACAGTGGGGGAAGCTTTCTTT,CASSISGTVGEAFF